This TCR beta chain was sequenced in a study of early T cells in non-severe SARS-CoV-2 infection. Study summary: Sequencing targeted bulk RNA from unsorted whole blood, leaving chains unpaired.

CDR3 size: 16 residues. Germline CDR1 is MNHEY and CDR2 is SMNVEV (reference sequence). Trimming stripped 5 bases from V and 5 bases from J, with 20 bases between. This clonotype has a count of ten or more. The antigen remains unidentified. Individual cDNA molecules were tagged with unique molecular identifiers, the study reported. A single record per CDR3 protein comes from TCRdb applying MiXCR to the 5' RACE reads. The table records over 55,000 distinct CDR3 sequences, approximately 10% of them present only once. Findings and caveats of the study: Database matching using VDJdb favored anti-spike CD8 responses, with private and CD4 specificities left missing.

Sequenced input: whole blood. The sequence derives from an adult who was a healthcare worker with PCR-confirmed SARS-CoV-2 infection or an uninfected control (not recorded which). The chain employs TRBV27 and TRBJ2-3; TRBD1 or TRBD2 may be the D gene (5 bases each). The DNA of the CDR3 is TGTGCCAGCAGTCCCCGGGACCCAAGAGGCGGAGATACGCAGTATTTT. Translated: CASSPRDPRGGDTQYF.